The clone carrying this T cell receptor (beta chain) was counted between two and nine times. In germline, CDR1 is DFQATT, CDR2 SNEGSKA (reference sequence). V shed 6 bases and J 6 bases; nucleotides not matched to a gene: 8. The length of the CDR3 is 14 residues. The data are from a study of T-cell reconstitution after alpha-beta-depleted transplantation in children. Unique molecular identifiers were used to barcode this TCRbeta library. TCRdb re-analysed the PCR reads in MiXCR, keeping a single row per CDR3 protein. The sample carries around 700,000 distinct CDR3 sequences, around 13% recorded once. The receptor was derived from a girl aged 2-10 years with congenital amegakaryocytic thrombocytopenia, due to receive a stem cell transplant. Here the sequenced sample was PBMCs, taken before TCRalphabeta/CD19-depleted stem cell transplant. This chain connects TRBV20-1 to TRBJ1-4; 9 bases agree with TRBD1. This CDR3 is CSAIPGTGYEKLFF. In nucleotides, the CDR3 is TGCAGTGCCATTCCCGGGACAGGGTATGAAAAACTGTTTTTT.